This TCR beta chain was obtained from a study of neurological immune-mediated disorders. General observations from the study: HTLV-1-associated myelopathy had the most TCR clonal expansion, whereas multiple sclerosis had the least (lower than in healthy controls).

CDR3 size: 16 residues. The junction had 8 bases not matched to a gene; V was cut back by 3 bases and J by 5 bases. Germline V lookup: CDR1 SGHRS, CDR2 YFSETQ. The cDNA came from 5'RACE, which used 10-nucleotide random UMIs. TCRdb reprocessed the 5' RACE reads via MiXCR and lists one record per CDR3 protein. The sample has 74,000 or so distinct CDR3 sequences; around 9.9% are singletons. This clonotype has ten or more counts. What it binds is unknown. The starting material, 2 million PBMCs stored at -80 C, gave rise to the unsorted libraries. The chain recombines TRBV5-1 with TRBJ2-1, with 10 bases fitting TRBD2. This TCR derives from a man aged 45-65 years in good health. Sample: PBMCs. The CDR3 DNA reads TGCGCCAGCAGCTCTGAATTAGCGGGAGGCCACAATGAGCAGTTCTTC. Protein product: CASSSELAGGHNEQFF. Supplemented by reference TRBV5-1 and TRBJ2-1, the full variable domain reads KAGVTQTPRYLIKTRGQQVTLSCSPISGHRSVSWYQQTPGQGLQFLFEYFSETQRNKGNFPGRFSGRQFSNSRSEMNVSTLELGDSALYLCASSSELAGGHNEQFFGPGTRLTVL.